This TCR beta chain was identified in a study of shared clonotypes between healthy human individuals. Whole-study results and caveats: Lower generation probabilities were found for non-shared clonotypes than for those shared by all four donors. Owing to a small donor count, the genetic and exposure-history diversity represented was limited.

Worth noting for this clone: What it recognizes is unknown.

The CDR3 loop spans 16 amino acids. V lost 6 bases to trimming and J lost 1 base; unmatched junction nucleotides: 9. CDR1 is SQVTM, CDR2 ANQGSEA, per germline. CD45RO-negative cells were positively selected for CCR7, leaving out terminally differentiated effector memory CD45RA+ cells. Assay: immunoSEQ multiplex PCR; the TCRdb copy retains only in-frame clones and omits some. The table has just over 2,000,000 clones, about 95% seen once; the top ten hold roughly 1%. The source of this sequence is a man in his late teens or twenties in good health. The sample taken for sequencing was naive CD8+ T cells sorted from blood. The chain joins TRBV29-1 to TRBJ2-3, with 11 bases matching TRBD2. CDR3 sequence reads: CSVAGETSGGTDTQYF. CDR3 bases: TGCAGCGTCGCGGGTGAGACTAGCGGGGGCACAGATACGCAGTATTTT.